The rows below give T cell receptor beta chains drawn from one sample of a study of CD4 and CD8 cells across lung adenocarcinoma regions. From the PCR reads, TCRdb called clonotypes with MiXCR, one entry per CDR3 protein. This table holds tens of thousands of distinct CDR3 sequences, approximately 54% found once. The sequenced material came from CD8+ T cells from the center of a lung tumor. These TCRs come from a female donor with lung adenocarcinoma. The CD4 and CD8 labels of this study may be unreliable. Both conserved end residues are part of each CDR3. The D gene is left open where the match is weak. The size of a clone is reported for some rows only, either as once, few or many, or as a class for expanded clones.

CDR3aa: CASIQGSRDANTQYF; CDR3nt: TGTGCCAGCATTCAGGGGAGCAGGGATGCAAACACTCAGTATTTC; d_gene: -; abundance: -; j_gene: TRBJ2-3; v_gene: TRBV27
CDR3aa: CASTSGTSYNEQFF; CDR3nt: TGTGCCAGCACCTCCGGGACATCCTACAATGAGCAGTTCTTC; d_gene: -; abundance: many; j_gene: TRBJ2-1; v_gene: TRBV27
CDR3aa: CASSADGPTPLSYNEQFF; CDR3nt: TGCGCCAGCAGTGCCGACGGGCCCACACCATTATCCTACAATGAGCAGTTCTTC; d_gene: -; abundance: many; j_gene: TRBJ2-1; v_gene: TRBV10-1
CDR3aa: CASSPGGADTQYF; CDR3nt: TGTGCCAGCAGCCCTGGGGGGGCAGATACGCAGTATTTT; d_gene: TRBD2; abundance: many; j_gene: TRBJ2-3; v_gene: TRBV11-3
CDR3aa: CASSVRARSSYNEQFF; CDR3nt: TGTGCCAGCAGCGTAAGGGCAAGGAGCTCCTACAATGAGCAGTTCTTC; d_gene: -; abundance: -; j_gene: TRBJ2-1; v_gene: TRBV11-2
CDR3aa: CASGFRGPAQYF; CDR3nt: TGCGCCTCAGGGTTCCGGGGTCCAGCGCAGTATTTT; d_gene: -; abundance: -; j_gene: TRBJ2-3; v_gene: TRBV10-3
CDR3aa: CASSSRTAGETQYF; CDR3nt: TGCGCCAGCAGCTCCCGGACGGCTGGAGAGACCCAGTACTTC; d_gene: -; abundance: -; j_gene: TRBJ2-5; v_gene: TRBV5-1
CDR3aa: CASSGGSEEVNTEKLYF; CDR3nt: TGTGCTAGCAGCGGGGGATCGGAGGAGGTGAACACAGAGAAGCTGTATTTT; d_gene: TRBD2; abundance: -; j_gene: TRBJ2-2; v_gene: TRBV7-7
CDR3aa: CASSLAGLAYNEQFF; CDR3nt: TGTGCCAGCAGCTTAGCCGGGCTGGCCTACAATGAGCAGTTCTTC; d_gene: -; abundance: many; j_gene: TRBJ2-1; v_gene: TRBV11-2
CDR3aa: CASRRLAGVSSYEQYF; CDR3nt: TGTGCCAGCAGACGACTAGCGGGAGTCTCCTCCTACGAGCAGTACTTC; d_gene: TRBD2; abundance: many; j_gene: TRBJ2-7; v_gene: TRBV6-5
CDR3aa: CASSQERTGQGTQYF; CDR3nt: TGTGCCAGCAGCCAAGAGAGGACAGGTCAGGGTACGCAGTATTTT; d_gene: TRBD1; abundance: -; j_gene: TRBJ2-3; v_gene: TRBV14
CDR3aa: CASSPPRAGVRTGELFF; CDR3nt: TGTGCCAGCAGTCCCCCCCGAGCGGGAGTAAGGACCGGGGAGCTGTTTTTT; d_gene: TRBD2; abundance: -; j_gene: TRBJ2-2; v_gene: TRBV12-3/TRBV12-4
CDR3aa: CASSVIPGEETQYF; CDR3nt: TGTGCCAGCAGTGTGATTCCAGGAGAAGAGACCCAGTACTTC; d_gene: -; abundance: medium-sized; j_gene: TRBJ2-5; v_gene: TRBV6-1
CDR3aa: CASRGCVEDIQYF; CDR3nt: TGTGCCAGCAGGGGGTGTGTAGAAGACATTCAGTACTTC; d_gene: -; abundance: once; j_gene: TRBJ2-4; v_gene: TRBV27
CDR3aa: CATRTRTGSVYEKLFF; CDR3nt: TGTGCCACCCGAACCCGAACCGGGTCGGTTTATGAAAAACTGTTTTTT; d_gene: -; abundance: many; j_gene: TRBJ1-4; v_gene: TRBV27
CDR3aa: CASSPGTGYSPLHF; CDR3nt: TGTGCCAGCAGCCCAGGGACAGGGTATTCACCCCTCCACTTT; d_gene: TRBD1; abundance: -; j_gene: TRBJ1-6; v_gene: TRBV27
CDR3aa: CASSQGLHRGQAFF; CDR3nt: TGTGCCAGCAGCCAAGGCCTCCACAGGGGGCAAGCTTTCTTT; d_gene: TRBD1; abundance: -; j_gene: TRBJ1-1; v_gene: TRBV3-1
CDR3aa: CASSVGGFGEQFF; CDR3nt: TGTGCCAGCAGTGTGGGAGGGTTTGGTGAGCAGTTCTTC; d_gene: TRBD2; abundance: few; j_gene: TRBJ2-1; v_gene: TRBV6-1
CDR3aa: CAGGPQETQYF; CDR3nt: TGTGCCGGCGGTCCTCAAGAGACGCAGTATTTT; d_gene: -; abundance: few; j_gene: TRBJ2-3; v_gene: TRBV27
CDR3aa: CASATSGYIQYF; CDR3nt: TGTGCCAGCGCAACTAGTGGGTACATTCAGTACTTC; d_gene: -; abundance: -; j_gene: TRBJ2-4; v_gene: TRBV7-2
CDR3aa: CASRAGGGGVGQETQYF; CDR3nt: TGTGCCAGCAGGGCCGGGGGGGGGGGGGTGGGACAAGAGACCCAGTACTTC; d_gene: TRBD2; abundance: -; j_gene: TRBJ2-5; v_gene: TRBV27
CDR3aa: CASSPGQGLYEQYF; CDR3nt: TGTGCCAGCAGTCCCGGACAGGGACTCTACGAGCAGTACTTC; d_gene: TRBD1; abundance: -; j_gene: TRBJ2-7; v_gene: TRBV27
CDR3aa: CASSQGLAGSNEQFF; CDR3nt: TGTGCCAGCAGCCAAGGACTAGCAGGATCCAATGAGCAGTTCTTC; d_gene: TRBD2; abundance: -; j_gene: TRBJ2-1; v_gene: TRBV3-1
CDR3aa: CASSIVGIDTQFF; CDR3nt: TGTGCCAGCAGCATTGTGGGGATAGATACGCAGTTTTTT; d_gene: -; abundance: -; j_gene: TRBJ2-1; v_gene: TRBV25-1
CDR3aa: CASSPGTGGDKNTQYF; CDR3nt: TGCGCCAGCAGTCCCGGGACAGGGGGGGACAAAAACACCCAGTACTTC; d_gene: TRBD1; abundance: once; j_gene: TRBJ2-4; v_gene: TRBV10-1
CDR3aa: CASSSRALGQETQYF; CDR3nt: TGCGCCAGCAGCTCCCGGGCCCTTGGCCAAGAGACCCAGTACTTC; d_gene: -; abundance: -; j_gene: TRBJ2-5; v_gene: TRBV4-1
CDR3aa: CASSGRDFDEDTQYF; CDR3nt: TGTGCCAGCAGCGGCCGGGACTTCGACGAAGATACGCAGTATTTT; d_gene: -; abundance: -; j_gene: TRBJ2-3; v_gene: TRBV6-1
CDR3aa: CASSFRTGTGYTF; CDR3nt: TGTGCCAGCAGCTTTCGGACAGGGACTGGCTACACCTTC; d_gene: TRBD1; abundance: once; j_gene: TRBJ1-2; v_gene: TRBV27
CDR3aa: CASGQGGRLTDTQYF; CDR3nt: TGTGCCAGCGGGCAGGGGGGCCGACTCACAGATACGCAGTATTTC; d_gene: -; abundance: -; j_gene: TRBJ2-3; v_gene: TRBV27
CDR3aa: CASSARDTVYEQYF; CDR3nt: TGTGCCAGCAGTGCACGGGACACCGTCTACGAGCAGTACTTC; d_gene: -; abundance: -; j_gene: TRBJ2-7; v_gene: TRBV6-1
CDR3aa: CASRGFEEKIQYF; CDR3nt: TGTGCCAGCAGAGGGTTTGAAGAAAAGATCCAGTACTTC; d_gene: -; abundance: -; j_gene: TRBJ2-4; v_gene: TRBV27
CDR3aa: CASTGRLRAEDTQYF; CDR3nt: TGTGCCAGCACCGGTAGGCTGAGAGCCGAAGATACTCAGTACTTC; d_gene: -; abundance: -; j_gene: TRBJ2-4; v_gene: TRBV27
CDR3aa: CASNRGQVSSGANVQSF; CDR3nt: TGTGCCAGCAACCGGGGGCAGGTAAGCTCTGGGGCCAACGTGCAGTCCTTC; d_gene: -; abundance: -; j_gene: TRBJ2-6; v_gene: TRBV27
CDR3aa: CAWGLVATNIQYF; CDR3nt: TGTGCCTGGGGCCTCGTAGCCACAAATATTCAGTACTTT; d_gene: -; abundance: -; j_gene: TRBJ2-3; v_gene: TRBV11-3
CDR3aa: CASSSPGAGRSYNEQFF; CDR3nt: TGCGCCAGCAGTTCCCCCGGGGCCGGGAGGAGCTACAATGAGCAGTTCTTC; d_gene: TRBD2; abundance: -; j_gene: TRBJ2-1; v_gene: TRBV5-1
CDR3aa: CASSTSGGARETQYF; CDR3nt: TGTGCCAGCAGTACTAGCGGGGGGGCACGGGAGACCCAGTACTTC; d_gene: TRBD2; abundance: -; j_gene: TRBJ2-5; v_gene: TRBV6-5
CDR3aa: CASSASSSYNSPLHF; CDR3nt: TGTGCCAGCAGTGCCAGCAGCTCCTATAATTCACCCCTCCACTTT; d_gene: -; abundance: -; j_gene: TRBJ1-6; v_gene: TRBV6-1
CDR3aa: CASRADRATYEQYF; CDR3nt: TGTGCCAGCAGGGCGGACAGGGCTACCTACGAGCAGTACTTC; d_gene: TRBD1; abundance: few; j_gene: TRBJ2-7; v_gene: TRBV6-1
CDR3aa: CSARWAWAAEQFF; CDR3nt: TGCAGTGCGAGGTGGGCTTGGGCGGCCGAGCAGTTCTTC; d_gene: -; abundance: -; j_gene: TRBJ2-1; v_gene: TRBV20-1
CDR3aa: CASSDDTGALSTFNEKLFF; CDR3nt: TGTGCCAGCAGTGATGACACAGGGGCCCTTTCAACCTTTAATGAAAAACTGTTTTTT; d_gene: TRBD1; abundance: many; j_gene: TRBJ1-4; v_gene: TRBV6-1